This T cell receptor beta chain was recovered during a study of T cells after yellow fever vaccination. TCRdb ran MiXCR on the 5' RACE reads and lists one entry per CDR3 protein. The table records some 670,000 distinct CDR3 sequences, approximately 13% of them present only once. The CDR3 is 18 residues long. Germline CDR1 reads SGHRS; CDR2 reads YFSETQ. V trimming: 1 base; J trimming: 1 base; junction bases outside the gene matches: 12. The material was PBMCs, obtained on the day of the yellow fever booster vaccination. This chain joins TRBV5-1 and TRBJ2-7, with TRBD2 matching 9 bases. This receptor was taken from a man aged 25-45 years who received the YFV17D yellow fever vaccine. The CDR3 sequence: CASSLLGSGSKRSYEQYF. CDR3 in DNA: TGCGCCAGCAGCTTGTTGGGTAGCGGGAGCAAAAGGTCCTACGAGCAGTACTTC.